This T cell receptor (beta chain) appears in the sequencing data of a study of T cell changes during pregnancy in multiple sclerosis (dated by TCRdb to between 2017 and 2020). Context from the whole study: The study looked at changes in the T cell repertoire across pregnancy in women with multiple sclerosis.

As to this clone: The specificity of this receptor is unknown. There are no base qualities to consult, and no much larger clone falls within one base.

Libraries were constructed by the immunoSEQ multiplex PCR assay. Held by TCRdb, this immuneACCESS table contains in-frame sequences only and omits some clones. Under half of the omission traces to an unresolved V gene where checked; the cause of the rest is unknown. For this sample the table gives about 73,000 clones, of which around nine tenths were detected only once. Of the sample, approximately 2% is held by the ten largest clones. CDR3 length: 15 amino acids, cysteine to phenylalanine. The DNA shown is the 45-base CDR3, in frame from base 1. Germline trimming: 0 bases from V, 4 bases from J; junction bases outside gene matches: 3. As encoded in the germline V gene, CDR1 is MNHEY while CDR2 is SVGAGI.

Recombination linked TRBV6-5 to TRBJ1-3, and TRBD1 aligns with 7 junction nucleotides. The receptor was derived from a female donor in good health, enrolled as a control in a pregnancy study. The specimen was peripheral blood, collected in the second trimester of pregnancy. The nucleotide sequence is given as TGTGCCAGCAGTTACTCCACACAGGGGGGAAACACCATATATTTT. This gives the protein CASSYSTQGGNTIYF.